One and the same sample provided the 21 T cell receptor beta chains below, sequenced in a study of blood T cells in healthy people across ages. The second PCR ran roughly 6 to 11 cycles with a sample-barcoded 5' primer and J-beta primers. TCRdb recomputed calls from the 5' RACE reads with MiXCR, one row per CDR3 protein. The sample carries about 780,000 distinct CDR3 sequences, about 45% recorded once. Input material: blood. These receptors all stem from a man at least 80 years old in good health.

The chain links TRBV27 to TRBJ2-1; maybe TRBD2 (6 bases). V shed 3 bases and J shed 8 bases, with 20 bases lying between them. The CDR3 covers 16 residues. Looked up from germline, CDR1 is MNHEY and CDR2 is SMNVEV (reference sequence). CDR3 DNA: TGTGCCAGCAGTTTGAGATGGGGCGGGGTCGGGGATGAGCAGTTCTTC. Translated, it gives CASSLRWGGVGDEQFF.

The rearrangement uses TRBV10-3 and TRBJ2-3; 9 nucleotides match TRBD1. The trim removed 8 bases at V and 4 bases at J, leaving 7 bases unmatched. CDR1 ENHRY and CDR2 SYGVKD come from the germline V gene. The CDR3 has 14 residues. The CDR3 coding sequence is TGTGCCATCTCCAGGGACAGGGCGGCAGATACGCAGTATTTT. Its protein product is CAISRDRAADTQYF.

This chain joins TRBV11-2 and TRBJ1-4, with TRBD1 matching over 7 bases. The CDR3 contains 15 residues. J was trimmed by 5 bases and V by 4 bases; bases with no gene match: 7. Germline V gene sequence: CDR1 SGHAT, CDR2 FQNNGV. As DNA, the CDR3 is TGTGCCAGCAGCTGGACCGGGACAGTGAATGAAAAACTGTTTTTT. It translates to CASSWTGTVNEKLFF. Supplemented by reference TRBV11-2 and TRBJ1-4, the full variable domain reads EAGVAQSPRYKIIEKRQSVAFWCNPISGHATLYWYQQILGQGPKLLIQFQNNGVVDDSQLPKDRFSAERLKGVDSTLKIQPAKLEDSAVYLCASSWTGTVNEKLFFGSGTQLSVL.

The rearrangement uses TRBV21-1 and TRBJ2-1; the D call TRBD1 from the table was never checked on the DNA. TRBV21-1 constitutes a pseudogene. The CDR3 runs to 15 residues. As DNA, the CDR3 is TGTGCCAACCCCCAACCTCGAAAAGGCTACAATGAGCAGTTCTTC. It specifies CANPQPRKGYNEQFF.

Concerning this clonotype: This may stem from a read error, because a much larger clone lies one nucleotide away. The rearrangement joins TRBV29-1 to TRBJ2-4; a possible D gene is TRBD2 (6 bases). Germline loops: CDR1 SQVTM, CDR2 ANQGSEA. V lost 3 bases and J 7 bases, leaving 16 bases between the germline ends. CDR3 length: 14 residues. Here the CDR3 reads CSVDVGKGRNIQYF. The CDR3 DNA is TGCAGCGTTGATGTAGGGAAGGGGAGGAACATTCAGTACTTC.

Here the CDR3 reads CASSISVASSYNEQFF. The CDR3 nucleotides are TGCGCCAGCAGCATTAGCGTTGCCTCCTCCTACAATGAGCAGTTCTTC. This sequence joins TRBV5-1 and TRBJ2-1, with D possibly matching TRBD2 (5 bases). The CDR3 totals 16 residues. The V end lost 4 bases, the J end lost 0 bases, and 14 bases lay between the germline ends. Germline loops: CDR1 SGHRS, CDR2 YFSETQ.

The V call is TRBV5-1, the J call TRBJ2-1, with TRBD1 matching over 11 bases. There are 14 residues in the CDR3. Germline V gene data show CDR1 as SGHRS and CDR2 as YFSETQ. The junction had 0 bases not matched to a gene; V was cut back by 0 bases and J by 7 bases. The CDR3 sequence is CASSLGDRGNEQFF. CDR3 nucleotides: TGCGCCAGCAGCTTGGGGGACAGGGGGAATGAGCAGTTCTTC.

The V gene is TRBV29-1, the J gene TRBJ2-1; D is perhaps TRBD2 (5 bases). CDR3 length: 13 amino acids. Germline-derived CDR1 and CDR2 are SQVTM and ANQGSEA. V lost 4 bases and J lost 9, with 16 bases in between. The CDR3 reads CSVVSGRGGEQFF. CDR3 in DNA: TGCAGCGTTGTCAGCGGCCGAGGCGGTGAGCAGTTCTTC.

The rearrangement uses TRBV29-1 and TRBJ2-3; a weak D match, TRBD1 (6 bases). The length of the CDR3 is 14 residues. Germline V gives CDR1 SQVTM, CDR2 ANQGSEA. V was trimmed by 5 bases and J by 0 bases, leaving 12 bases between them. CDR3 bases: TGCAGCGTTATGGGGGCAGGGAGCACAGATACGCAGTATTTT. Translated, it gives CSVMGAGSTDTQYF.

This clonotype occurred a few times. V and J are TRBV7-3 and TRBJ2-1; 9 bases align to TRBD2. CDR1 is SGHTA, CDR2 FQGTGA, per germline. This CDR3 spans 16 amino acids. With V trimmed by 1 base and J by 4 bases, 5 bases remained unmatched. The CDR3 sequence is CASSLIAGGVYNEQFF. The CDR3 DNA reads TGTGCCAGCAGCTTAATCGCGGGGGGGGTATACAATGAGCAGTTCTTC. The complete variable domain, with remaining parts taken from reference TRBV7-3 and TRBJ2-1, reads GAGVSQTPSNKVTEKGKYVELRCDPISGHTALYWYRQSLGQGPEFLIYFQGTGAADDSGLPNDRFFAVRPEGSVSTLKIQRTERGDSAVYLCASSLIAGGVYNEQFFGPGTRLTVL.

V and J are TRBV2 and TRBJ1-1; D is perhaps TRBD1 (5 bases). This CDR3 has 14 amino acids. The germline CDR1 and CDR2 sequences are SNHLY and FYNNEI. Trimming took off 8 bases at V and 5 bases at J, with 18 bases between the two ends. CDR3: CASSSERGGTEAFF. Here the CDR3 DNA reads TGTGCCAGCTCTTCGGAAAGGGGTGGAACTGAAGCTTTCTTT.

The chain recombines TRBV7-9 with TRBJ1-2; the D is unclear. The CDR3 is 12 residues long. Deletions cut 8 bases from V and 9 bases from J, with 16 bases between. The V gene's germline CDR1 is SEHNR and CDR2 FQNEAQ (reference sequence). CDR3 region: CASSTVTRSYTF. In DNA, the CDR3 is TGTGCCAGCTCTACAGTCACCCGGAGCTACACCTTC.

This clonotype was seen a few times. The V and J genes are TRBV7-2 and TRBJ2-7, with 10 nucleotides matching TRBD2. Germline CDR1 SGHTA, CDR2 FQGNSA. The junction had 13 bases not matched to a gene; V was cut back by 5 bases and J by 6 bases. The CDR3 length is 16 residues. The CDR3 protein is CASSPQGGLAGVEQYF. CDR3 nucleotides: TGTGCCAGCAGCCCCCAGGGTGGGCTAGCGGGGGTCGAGCAGTACTTC.

The CDR3 DNA reads TGCAGTGCTAGACGGGGGGTCGGGTACGAGCAGTACTTC. Protein product: CSARRGVGYEQYF. The rearrangement joins TRBV20-1 to TRBJ2-7; 7 positions agree with TRBD2. V gave up 2 bases and J gave up 4 bases; unmatched junction bases: 5. CDR3 length equals 13 residues. CDR1 DFQATT and CDR2 SNEGSKA come from the germline V gene (reference sequence).

The CDR3 DNA follows: TGCGCCAGCAGCCAAGATCACGAGCGGGGGGGTGTCACAGATACGCAGTATTTT. This translates into CASSQDHERGGVTDTQYF. The genes are TRBV4-3 and TRBJ2-3; 10 bases agree with TRBD2. Looked up from germline, CDR1 is LGHNA and CDR2 is YSLEER. V lost 0 bases and J lost 2; bases outside the gene matches: 8. This CDR3 has 18 amino acids.

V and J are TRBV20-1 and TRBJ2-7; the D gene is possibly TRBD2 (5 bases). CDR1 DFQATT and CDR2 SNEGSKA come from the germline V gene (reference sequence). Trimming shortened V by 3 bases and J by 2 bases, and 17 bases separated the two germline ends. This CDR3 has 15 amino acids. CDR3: CSARPQGRSTYEQYF. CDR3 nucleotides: TGCAGTGCTAGGCCCCAAGGGAGAAGTACCTACGAGCAGTACTTC.

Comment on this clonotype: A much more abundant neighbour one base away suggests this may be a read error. The CDR3 protein is CNVVGLAGYNEQFF. CDR3 coding DNA: TGCAACGTTGTGGGACTAGCGGGCTACAATGAGCAGTTCTTC. The rearrangement joins TRBV29-1 to TRBJ2-1, with TRBD2 matching over 12 bases. The CDR3 length is 14 residues. Germline-derived CDR1 and CDR2 are SQVTM and ANQGSEA.

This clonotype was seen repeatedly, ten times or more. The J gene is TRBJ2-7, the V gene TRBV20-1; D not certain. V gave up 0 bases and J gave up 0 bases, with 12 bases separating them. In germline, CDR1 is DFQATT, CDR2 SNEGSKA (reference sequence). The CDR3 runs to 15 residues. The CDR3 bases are TGCAGTGCTAGAGATCACCGGCGGTCCTCCTACGAGCAGTACTTC. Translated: CSARDHRRSSYEQYF.

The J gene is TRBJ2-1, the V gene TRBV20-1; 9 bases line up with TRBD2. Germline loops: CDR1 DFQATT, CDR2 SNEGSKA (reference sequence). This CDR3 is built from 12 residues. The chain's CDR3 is CSAAGLAYEQFF. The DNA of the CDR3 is TGCAGCGCTGCGGGACTAGCATATGAGCAGTTCTTC.

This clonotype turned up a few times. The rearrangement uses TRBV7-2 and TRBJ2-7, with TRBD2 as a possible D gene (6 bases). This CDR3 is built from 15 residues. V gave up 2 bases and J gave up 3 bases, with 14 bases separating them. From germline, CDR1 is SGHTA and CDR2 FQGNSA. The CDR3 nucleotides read TGTGCCAGCAGCTTATCGTACGGGGGAGGCTACGAGCAGTACTTC. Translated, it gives CASSLSYGGGYEQYF.

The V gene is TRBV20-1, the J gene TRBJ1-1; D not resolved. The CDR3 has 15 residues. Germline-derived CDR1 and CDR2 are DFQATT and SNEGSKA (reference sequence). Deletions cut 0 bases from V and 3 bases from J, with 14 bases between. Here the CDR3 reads CSARDSGLGYTEAFF. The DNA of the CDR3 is TGCAGTGCTAGAGATTCGGGCCTAGGGTACACTGAAGCTTTCTTT.